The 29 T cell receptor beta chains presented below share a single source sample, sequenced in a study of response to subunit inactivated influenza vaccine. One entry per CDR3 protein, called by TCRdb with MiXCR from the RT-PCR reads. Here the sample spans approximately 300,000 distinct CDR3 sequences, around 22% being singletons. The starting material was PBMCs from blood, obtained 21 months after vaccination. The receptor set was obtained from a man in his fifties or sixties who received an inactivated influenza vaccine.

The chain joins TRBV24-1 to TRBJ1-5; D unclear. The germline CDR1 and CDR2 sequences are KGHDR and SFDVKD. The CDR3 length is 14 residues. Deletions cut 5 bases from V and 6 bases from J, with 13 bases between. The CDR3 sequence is CATSGRATTQPQHF. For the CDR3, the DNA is TGTGCCACCAGTGGCCGAGCTACCACTCAGCCCCAGCATTTT.

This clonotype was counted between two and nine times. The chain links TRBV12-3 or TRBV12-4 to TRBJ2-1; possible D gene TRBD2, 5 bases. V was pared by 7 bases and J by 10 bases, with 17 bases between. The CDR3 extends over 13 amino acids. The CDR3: CASTPHEGREQFF. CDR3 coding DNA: TGTGCCAGCACTCCCCACGAGGGCCGAGAGCAGTTCTTC.

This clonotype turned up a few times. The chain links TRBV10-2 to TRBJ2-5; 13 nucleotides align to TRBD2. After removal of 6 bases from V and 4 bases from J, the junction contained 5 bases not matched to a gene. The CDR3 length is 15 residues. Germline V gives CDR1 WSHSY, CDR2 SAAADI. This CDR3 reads CASRGLAGLGETQYF. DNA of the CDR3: TGCGCCAGCAGGGGACTAGCGGGGCTGGGAGAGACCCAGTACTTC.

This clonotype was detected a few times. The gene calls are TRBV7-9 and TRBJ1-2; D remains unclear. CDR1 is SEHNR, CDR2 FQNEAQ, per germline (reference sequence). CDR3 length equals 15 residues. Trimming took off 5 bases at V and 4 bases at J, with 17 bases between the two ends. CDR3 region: CASSPVGRAGYGYTF. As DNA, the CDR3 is TGTGCCAGCAGCCCTGTGGGCCGTGCCGGCTATGGCTACACCTTC.

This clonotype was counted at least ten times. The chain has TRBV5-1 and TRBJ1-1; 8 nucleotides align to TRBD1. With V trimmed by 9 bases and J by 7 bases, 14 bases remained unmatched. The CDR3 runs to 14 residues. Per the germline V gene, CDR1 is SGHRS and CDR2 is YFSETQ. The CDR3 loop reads CATTDTGGSGEAFF. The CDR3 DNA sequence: TGCGCCACTACCGATACAGGGGGGTCCGGTGAAGCTTTCTTT.

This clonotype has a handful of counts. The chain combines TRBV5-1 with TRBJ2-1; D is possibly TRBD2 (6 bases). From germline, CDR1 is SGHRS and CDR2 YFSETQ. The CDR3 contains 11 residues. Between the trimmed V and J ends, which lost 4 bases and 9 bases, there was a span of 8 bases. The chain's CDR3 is CASSREAEQFF. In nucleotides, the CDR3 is TGCGCCAGCAGCAGGGAGGCTGAGCAGTTCTTC.

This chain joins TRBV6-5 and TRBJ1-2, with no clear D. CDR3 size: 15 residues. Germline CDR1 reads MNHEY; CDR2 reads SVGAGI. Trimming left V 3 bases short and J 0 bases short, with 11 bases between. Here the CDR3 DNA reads TGTGCCAGCAGTTATGTCAGGACCTCTAACTATGGCTACACCTTC. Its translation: CASSYVRTSNYGYTF.

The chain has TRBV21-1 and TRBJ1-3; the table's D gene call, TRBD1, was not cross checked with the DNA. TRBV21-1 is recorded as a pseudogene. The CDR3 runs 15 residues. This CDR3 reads CASSKGAGTSHTIYF. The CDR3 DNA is TGTGCCAGCAGCAAAGGGGCCGGGACATCTCACACCATATATTTT.

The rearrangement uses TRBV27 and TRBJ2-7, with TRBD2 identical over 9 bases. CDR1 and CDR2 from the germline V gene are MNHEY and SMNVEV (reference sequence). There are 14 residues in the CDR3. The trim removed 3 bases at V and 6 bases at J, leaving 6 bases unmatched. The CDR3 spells CASSFVAGEVEQYF. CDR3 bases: TGTGCCAGCAGTTTTGTAGCGGGAGAGGTCGAGCAGTACTTC.

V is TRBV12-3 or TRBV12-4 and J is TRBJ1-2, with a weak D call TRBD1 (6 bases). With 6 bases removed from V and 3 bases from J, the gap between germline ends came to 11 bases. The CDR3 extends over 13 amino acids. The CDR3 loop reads CASRAGTYYGYTF. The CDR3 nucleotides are TGTGCCAGCAGGGCCGGGACATACTATGGCTACACCTTC.

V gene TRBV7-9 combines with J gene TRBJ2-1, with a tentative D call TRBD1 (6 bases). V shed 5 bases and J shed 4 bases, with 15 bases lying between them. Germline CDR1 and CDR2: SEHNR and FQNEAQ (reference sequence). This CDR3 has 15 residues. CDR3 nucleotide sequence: TGTGCCAGCAGCACAAACCGGGACAAGTACAATGAGCAGTTCTTC. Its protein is CASSTNRDKYNEQFF. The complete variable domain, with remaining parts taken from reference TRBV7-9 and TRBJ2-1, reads DTGVSQNPRHKITKRGQNVTFRCDPISEHNRLYWYRQTLGQGPEFLTYFQNEAQLEKSRLLSDRFSAERPKGSFSTLEIQRTEQGDSAMYLCASSTNRDKYNEQFFGPGTRLTVL.

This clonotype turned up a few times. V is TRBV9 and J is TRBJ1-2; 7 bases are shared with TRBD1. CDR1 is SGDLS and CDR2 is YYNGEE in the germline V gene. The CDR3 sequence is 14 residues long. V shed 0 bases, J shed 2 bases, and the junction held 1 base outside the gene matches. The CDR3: CASSVGQGNYGYTF. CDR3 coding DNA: TGTGCCAGCAGCGTAGGACAGGGAAACTATGGCTACACCTTC.

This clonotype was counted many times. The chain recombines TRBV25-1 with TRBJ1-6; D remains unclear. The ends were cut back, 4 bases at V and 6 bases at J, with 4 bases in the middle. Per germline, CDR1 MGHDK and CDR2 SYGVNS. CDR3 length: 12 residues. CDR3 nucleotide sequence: TGTGCCAGCAGTGGGACTAATTCACCCCTCCACTTT. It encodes CASSGTNSPLHF.

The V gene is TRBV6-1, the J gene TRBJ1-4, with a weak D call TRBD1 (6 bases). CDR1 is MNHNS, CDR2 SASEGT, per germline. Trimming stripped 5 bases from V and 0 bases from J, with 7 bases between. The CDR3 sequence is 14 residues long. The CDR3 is CASSRTATNEKLFF. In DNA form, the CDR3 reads TGTGCCAGCAGTCGGACAGCAACTAATGAAAAACTGTTTTTT.

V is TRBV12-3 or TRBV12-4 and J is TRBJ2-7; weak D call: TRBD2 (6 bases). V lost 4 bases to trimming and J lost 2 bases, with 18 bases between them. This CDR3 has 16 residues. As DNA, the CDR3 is TGTGCCAGCAGTTATGGGCTAGCGACACATACCTACGAGCAGTACTTC. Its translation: CASSYGLATHTYEQYF.

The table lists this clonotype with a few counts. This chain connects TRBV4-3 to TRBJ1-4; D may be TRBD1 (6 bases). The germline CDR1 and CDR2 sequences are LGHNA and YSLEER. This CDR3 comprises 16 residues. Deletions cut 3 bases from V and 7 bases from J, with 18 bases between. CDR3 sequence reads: CASSHSAGAYGEKLFF. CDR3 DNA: TGCGCCAGCAGCCATTCAGCGGGGGCGTATGGTGAAAAACTGTTTTTT.

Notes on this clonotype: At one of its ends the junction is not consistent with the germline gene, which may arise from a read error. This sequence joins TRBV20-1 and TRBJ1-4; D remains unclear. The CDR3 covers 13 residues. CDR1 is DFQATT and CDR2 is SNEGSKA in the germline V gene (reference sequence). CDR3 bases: TGCAGTGCTAGAGATCGAACTAGTGAAAAACTGTTTTTT. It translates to CSARDRTSEKLFF.

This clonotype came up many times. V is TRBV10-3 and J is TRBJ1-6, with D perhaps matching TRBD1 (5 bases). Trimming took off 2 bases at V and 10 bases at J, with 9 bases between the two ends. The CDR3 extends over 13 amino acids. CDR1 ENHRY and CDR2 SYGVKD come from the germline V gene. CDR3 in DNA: TGTGCCATCAGTGAGGGTCGGGGGTCACCCCTCCACTTT. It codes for CAISEGRGSPLHF.

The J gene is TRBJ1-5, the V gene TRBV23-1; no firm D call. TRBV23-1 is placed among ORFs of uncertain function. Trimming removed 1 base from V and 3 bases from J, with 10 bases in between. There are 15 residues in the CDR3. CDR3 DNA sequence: TGCGCCAGCAGTCAATATTGCCGGGTCAATCAGCCCCAGCATTTT. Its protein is CASSQYCRVNQPQHF.

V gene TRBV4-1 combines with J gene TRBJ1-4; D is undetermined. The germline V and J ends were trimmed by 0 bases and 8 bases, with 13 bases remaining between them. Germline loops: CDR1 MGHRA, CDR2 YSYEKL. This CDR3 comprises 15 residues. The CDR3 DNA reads TGCGCCAGCAGCCAAGATCCAAGGGTTGGAGAAAAACTGTTTTTT. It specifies CASSQDPRVGEKLFF.

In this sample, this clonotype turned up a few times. CDR3 DNA sequence: TGCAGCGTTGATCCCAGGGGAAACACCGGGGAGCTGTTTTTT. Protein: CSVDPRGNTGELFF. The V gene is TRBV29-1, the J gene TRBJ2-2; D may be TRBD1 (6 bases). CDR1 is SQVTM and CDR2 is ANQGSEA in the germline V gene. The germline V and J ends were trimmed by 3 bases and 2 bases, with 10 bases remaining between them. The CDR3 is 14 amino acids.

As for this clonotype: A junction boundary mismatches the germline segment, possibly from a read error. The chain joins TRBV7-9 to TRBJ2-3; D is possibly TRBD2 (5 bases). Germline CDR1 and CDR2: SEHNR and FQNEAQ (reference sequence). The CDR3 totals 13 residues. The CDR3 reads CASSNPSTHTQYF. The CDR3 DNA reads TGTGCCAGCAGCAACCCTAGCACACATACGCAGTATTTT.

The CDR3 nucleotides read TGTGCCAGCAGCCTACCATCCGGGGACCGCCGTTCGGGCTATGGCTACACCTTC. Protein product: CASSLPSGDRRSGYGYTF. The chain uses TRBV6-2 or TRBV6-3 and TRBJ1-2; TRBD1 is a possible D gene (5 bases). In germline, CDR1 is MNHEY, CDR2 SVGEGT. V was shortened by 6 bases and J by 4 bases, with 27 bases between the two germline ends. The CDR3 runs to 18 residues.

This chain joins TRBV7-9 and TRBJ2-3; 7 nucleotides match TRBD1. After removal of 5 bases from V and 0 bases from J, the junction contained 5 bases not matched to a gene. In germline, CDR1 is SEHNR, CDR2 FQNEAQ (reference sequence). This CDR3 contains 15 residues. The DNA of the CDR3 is TGTGCCAGCAGCGTCGGGACAGCGAGCACAGATACGCAGTATTTT. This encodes CASSVGTASTDTQYF.

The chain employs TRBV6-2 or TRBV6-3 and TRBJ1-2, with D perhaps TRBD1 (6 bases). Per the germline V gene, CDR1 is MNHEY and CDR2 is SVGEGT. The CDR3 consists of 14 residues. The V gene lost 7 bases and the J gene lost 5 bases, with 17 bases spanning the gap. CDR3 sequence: CASTRRQALYGYTF. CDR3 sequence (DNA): TGTGCCAGCACTAGACGACAGGCCCTGTATGGCTACACCTTC.

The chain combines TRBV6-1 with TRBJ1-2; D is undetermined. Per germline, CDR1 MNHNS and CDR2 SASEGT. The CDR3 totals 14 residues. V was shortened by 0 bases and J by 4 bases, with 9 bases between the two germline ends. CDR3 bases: TGTGCCAGCAGTGAAGCGCCCAGCCTCTATGGCTACACCTTC. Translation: CASSEAPSLYGYTF.

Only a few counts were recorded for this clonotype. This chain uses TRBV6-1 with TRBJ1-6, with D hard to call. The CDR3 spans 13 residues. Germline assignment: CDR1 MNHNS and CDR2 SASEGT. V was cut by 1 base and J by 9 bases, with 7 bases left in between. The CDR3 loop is CASSEEPISPLHF. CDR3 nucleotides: TGTGCCAGCAGTGAAGAGCCGATTTCACCCCTCCACTTT.

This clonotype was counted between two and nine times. The CDR3 sequence is CASSPQGDREGYEQFF. For the CDR3, the DNA is TGTGCCAGCAGCCCCCAGGGGGACAGGGAGGGGTATGAGCAGTTCTTC. The chain employs TRBV6-2 or TRBV6-3 and TRBJ2-1, with TRBD1 identical over 9 bases. This CDR3 region has 16 residues. V lost 6 bases and J lost 8; bases outside the gene matches: 14. Germline V gives CDR1 MNHEY, CDR2 SVGEGT.

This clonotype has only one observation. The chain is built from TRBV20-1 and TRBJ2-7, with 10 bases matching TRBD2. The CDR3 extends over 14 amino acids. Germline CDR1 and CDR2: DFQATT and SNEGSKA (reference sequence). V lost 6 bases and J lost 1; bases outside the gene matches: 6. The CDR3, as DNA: TGCAGTGCCAAAGGAGCGGGAGGGTCCTACGAGCAGTACTTC. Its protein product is CSAKGAGGSYEQYF.